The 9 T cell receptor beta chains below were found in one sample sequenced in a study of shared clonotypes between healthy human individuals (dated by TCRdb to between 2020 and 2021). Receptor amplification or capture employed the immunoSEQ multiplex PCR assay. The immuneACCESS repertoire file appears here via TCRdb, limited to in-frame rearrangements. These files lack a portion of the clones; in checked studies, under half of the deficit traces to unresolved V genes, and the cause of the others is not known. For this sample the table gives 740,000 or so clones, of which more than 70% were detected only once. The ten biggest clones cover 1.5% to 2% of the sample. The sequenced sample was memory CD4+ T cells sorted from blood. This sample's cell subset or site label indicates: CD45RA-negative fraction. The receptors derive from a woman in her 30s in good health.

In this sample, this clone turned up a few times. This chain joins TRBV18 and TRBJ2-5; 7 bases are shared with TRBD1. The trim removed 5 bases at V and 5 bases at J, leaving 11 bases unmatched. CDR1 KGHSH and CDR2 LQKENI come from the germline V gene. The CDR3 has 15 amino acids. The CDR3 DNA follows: TGTGCCAGCTCATCCCCACAGGGGTTGCTGGAGACCCAGTACTTC. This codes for CASSSPQGLLETQYF.

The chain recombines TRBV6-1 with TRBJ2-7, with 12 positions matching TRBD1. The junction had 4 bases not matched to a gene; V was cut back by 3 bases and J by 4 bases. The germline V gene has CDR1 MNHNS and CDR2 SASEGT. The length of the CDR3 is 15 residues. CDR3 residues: CASSEGTGGLYEQYF. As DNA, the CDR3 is TGTGCCAGCAGTGAGGGGACAGGGGGCTTGTACGAGCAGTACTTC.

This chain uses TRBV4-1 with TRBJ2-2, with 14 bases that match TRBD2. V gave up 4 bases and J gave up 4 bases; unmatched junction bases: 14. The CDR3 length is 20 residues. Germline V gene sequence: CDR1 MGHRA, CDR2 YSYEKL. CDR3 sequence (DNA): TGCGCCAGCAGCCCCCGCCCCACGGGACTAGCGGGAGAGAGCACCGGGGAGCTGTTTTTT. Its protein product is CASSPRPTGLAGESTGELFF.

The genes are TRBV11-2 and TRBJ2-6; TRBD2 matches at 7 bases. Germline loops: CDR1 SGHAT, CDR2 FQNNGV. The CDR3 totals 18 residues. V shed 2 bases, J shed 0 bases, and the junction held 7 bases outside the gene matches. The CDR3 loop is CASSLPQWGGSGANVLTF. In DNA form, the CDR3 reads TGTGCCAGCAGCTTACCACAGTGGGGGGGCTCTGGGGCCAACGTCCTGACTTTC.

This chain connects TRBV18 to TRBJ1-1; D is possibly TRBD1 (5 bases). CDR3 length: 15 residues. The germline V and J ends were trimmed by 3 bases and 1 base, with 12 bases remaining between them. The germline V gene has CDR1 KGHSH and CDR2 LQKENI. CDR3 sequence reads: CASSPAQGTNTEAFF. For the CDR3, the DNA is TGTGCCAGCTCACCCGCCCAGGGAACGAACACTGAAGCTTTCTTT.

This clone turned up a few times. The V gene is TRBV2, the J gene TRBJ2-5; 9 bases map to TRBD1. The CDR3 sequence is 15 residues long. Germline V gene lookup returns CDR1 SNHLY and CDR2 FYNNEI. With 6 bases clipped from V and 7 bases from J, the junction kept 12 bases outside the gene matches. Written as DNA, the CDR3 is TGTGCCAGCAGAGGCCTGGGACAGGGAGGGGGGACCCAGTACTTC. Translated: CASRGLGQGGGTQYF.

The CDR3 DNA sequence: TGTGCCAGCAGCGGGAGCGGGAGAGCTGACGAGCAGTTCTTC. It translates to CASSGSGRADEQFF. The chain combines TRBV7-9 with TRBJ2-1; 8 bases agree with TRBD2. The junction had 10 bases not matched to a gene; V was cut back by 5 bases and J by 10 bases. The CDR3 is 14 amino acids. Germline V CDR1 and CDR2: SEHNR, FQNEAQ (reference sequence).

The CDR3 is CASNDLMNTEAFF. The CDR3 DNA sequence: TGTGCCAGCAACGACTTAATGAACACTGAAGCTTTCTTT. The chain carries TRBV7-9 and TRBJ1-1, with D hard to call. Germline V gene lookup returns CDR1 SEHNR and CDR2 FQNEAQ (reference sequence). V lost 7 bases and J lost 0, with 9 bases in between. The CDR3 loop spans 13 amino acids.

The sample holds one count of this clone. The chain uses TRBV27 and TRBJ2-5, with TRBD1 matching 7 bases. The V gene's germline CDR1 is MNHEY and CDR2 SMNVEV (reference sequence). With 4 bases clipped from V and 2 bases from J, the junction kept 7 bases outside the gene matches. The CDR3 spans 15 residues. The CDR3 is CASSSSQTGQETQYF. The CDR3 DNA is TGTGCCAGCAGTTCGAGCCAGACAGGGCAAGAGACCCAGTACTTC.